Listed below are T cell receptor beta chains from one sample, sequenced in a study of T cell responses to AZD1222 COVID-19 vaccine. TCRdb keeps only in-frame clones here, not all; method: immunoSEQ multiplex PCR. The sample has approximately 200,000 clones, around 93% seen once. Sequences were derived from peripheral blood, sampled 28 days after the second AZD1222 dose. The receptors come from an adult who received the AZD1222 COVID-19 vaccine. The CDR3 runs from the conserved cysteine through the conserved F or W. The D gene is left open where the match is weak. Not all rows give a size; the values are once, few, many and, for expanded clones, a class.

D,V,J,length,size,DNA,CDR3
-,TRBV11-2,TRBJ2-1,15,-,TGTGCCAGCAGCCTTAGGCAACTGGGGGGGCCTGAGCAGTTCTTC,CASSLRQLGGPEQFF
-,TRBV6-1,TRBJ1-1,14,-,TGTGCCAGCAGTGAAATGGGGATGAACACTGAAGCTTTCTTT,CASSEMGMNTEAFF
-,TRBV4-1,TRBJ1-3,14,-,TGCGCCAGCAGCCAACGGGACACTGGAAACACCATATATTTT,CASSQRDTGNTIYF
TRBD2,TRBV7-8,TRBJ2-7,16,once,TGTGCCAGCAGCTTACCGACTAGCGGGGCCTCCTACGAGCAGTACTTC,CASSLPTSGASYEQYF
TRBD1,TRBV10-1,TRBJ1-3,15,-,TGCGCCAGCAGCGACGCCGGGACAGGGACAAACACCATATATTTT,CASSDAGTGTNTIYF
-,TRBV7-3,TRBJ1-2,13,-,TGTGCCAGCAGCCAAGCAGGGTTTTATGGCTACACCTTC,CASSQAGFYGYTF
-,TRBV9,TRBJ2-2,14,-,TGTGCCAGCAGCGTGGGGACGACAACCGGGGAGCTGTTTTTT,CASSVGTTTGELFF
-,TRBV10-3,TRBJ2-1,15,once,TGTGCCATCAGTGAACCAGGGTCGCTCTACAATGAGCAGTTCTTC,CAISEPGSLYNEQFF
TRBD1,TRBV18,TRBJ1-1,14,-,TGTGCCAGCTCCCCGACAGGGGGACAGCCTGAAGCTTTCTTT,CASSPTGGQPEAFF
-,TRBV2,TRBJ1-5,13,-,TGTGCCAGCAGCGCCCTCAGAAGCCAGCCCCAGCATTTT,CASSALRSQPQHF
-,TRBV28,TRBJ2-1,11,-,TGTGCCAGCGTTTTTTACAATGAGCAGTTCTTC,CASVFYNEQFF
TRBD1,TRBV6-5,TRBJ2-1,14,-,TGTGCCAGCAGCAATACAGGGGCGGTCAATGAGCAGTTCTTC,CASSNTGAVNEQFF
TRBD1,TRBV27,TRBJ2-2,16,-,TGTGCCACCTTCGTTCGGAGACAGGGTAGAGCCGGGGAGCTGTTTTTT,CATFVRRQGRAGELFF